This T cell receptor (beta chain) was captured in a study of T cell repertoires in cytomegalovirus infection (dated by TCRdb to about 2019). For the study in its entirety: The peptide stimulations were aimed at well-studied HLA-B-restricted epitopes as well as recently identified HLA-C-restricted CMV epitopes, whose presentation resists viral immunomodulation. Donor HLA type was relevant to the analysis, because carriage of CMV infection together with the matching HLA type was indicated by public TCR beta signatures.

This clonotype was seen more than once but under ten times. Its antigen has not been determined. Base-call qualities are not available, and no considerably larger clone is one nucleotide away. Sequencing used an Illumina HiSeq 1500. Clones were called with MiXCR by TCRdb after fastp trimmed the public reads at Q25, and only in-frame beta chains were retained. Merged by CDR3 protein, the rows form single entries marked with the most common genes and DNA. The sample profile shows about 220,000 distinct CDR3 sequences; 38% of them were found once. The ten largest account for 55% to 60% of the sample. Paper-wide results and their limitations: The ex vivo response was dominated by HLA-C-restricted CMV-specific TCR beta clonotypes, which also provided the single most frequent clonotype in two of eight donors. Cumulative frequency of public TCR beta family members discriminated carriers of CMV infection plus the relevant HLA type in this cohort and an independent approximately 350-donor cohort.

Including cysteine and phenylalanine, the CDR3 has 14 amino acids. CDR3 DNA is the only sequence kept; it has 42 bases, read in frame from the first base. The V end loses 5 bases and the J end loses 8 bases, and a stretch of 18 bases separates them. Read against the paper, the sample's treatment or condition label means: in vitro stimulation with specific CMV peptide epitopes to enrich CMV-specific T cells. Sequencing used CD8+ T cells from cultured PBMCs, obtained from culture after CMV antigen stimulation. The rearranged segments are TRBV12-3 or TRBV12-4 and TRBJ1-2, with no D gene named confidently. The TCR originated in a human donor in good health (CMV status not recorded). Some clones in this sample may be carry-over from other donors' samples. Read as DNA, the sequence is TGTGCCAGCAGTAGGGCCGGACCGGCGTGGGGCTACACCTTC. Its protein reads: CASSRAGPAWGYTF.